The 22 T cell receptor beta chains below all came from one sample that was sequenced in a study of T cells in Graves' hyperthyroidism and ophthalmopathy. The CDR3 regions of TCR beta were amplified from RNA transcripts. With the HTBI primer set, the TCR CDR3 went through a first round of RT-PCR. TCRdb processed the multiplex PCR reads anew with MiXCR; each CDR3 protein has one entry. The profile shows roughly 840,000 distinct CDR3 sequences, around 38% of them singletons. Sequenced input: blood. Receptors originate from a man aged 18 to 35 with Graves' hyperthyroidism.

This clonotype has a count of ten or more. The chain links TRBV29-1 to TRBJ2-5; 8 bases match TRBD1. The length of the CDR3 is 12 residues. J was trimmed by 5 bases and V by 7 bases; bases with no gene match: 6. The germline V gene encodes CDR1 SQVTM and CDR2 ANQGSEA. CDR3 sequence reads: CSASGGSETQYF. The CDR3 DNA reads TGCAGCGCTTCAGGGGGCTCGGAGACCCAGTACTTC.

This chain uses TRBV6-6 with TRBJ1-2; possibly TRBD1 for D (6 bases). The CDR3 runs to 16 residues. Germline V gene sequence: CDR1 MNHNY, CDR2 SVGAGI (reference sequence). The V end lost 2 bases, the J end lost 4 bases, and 17 bases lay between the germline ends. The DNA of the CDR3 is TGTGCCAGCAGTTACGACGCGGACAGTTCCTTCTATGGCTACACCTTC. Protein sequence: CASSYDADSSFYGYTF.

This clonotype has just a few counts. The chain recombines TRBV9 with TRBJ1-3; D unclear. Germline lookup yields CDR1 SGDLS and CDR2 YYNGEE. Trimming removed 5 bases from V and 3 bases from J, with 9 bases in between. The CDR3 consists of 13 residues. CDR3 nucleotides: TGTGCCAGCAGGGGCGCCGGTGGAAACACCATATATTTT. Protein sequence: CASRGAGGNTIYF.

This clonotype was counted many times. J is TRBJ1-4 and V is TRBV2; D perhaps matches TRBD1 (5 bases). The CDR3 spans 15 residues. Per germline, CDR1 SNHLY and CDR2 FYNNEI. V gave up 1 base and J gave up 2 bases, with 8 bases separating them. CDR3 amino acids: CASSEEGRTNEKLFF. The CDR3 nucleotides are TGTGCCAGCAGTGAAGAGGGGCGGACTAATGAAAAACTGTTTTTT.

V and J are TRBV2 and TRBJ2-7; TRBD1 aligns across 8 bases. Germline CDR1 SNHLY, CDR2 FYNNEI. J was trimmed by 3 bases and V by 8 bases; bases with no gene match: 6. CDR3 size: 13 residues. The CDR3 DNA reads as TGTGCCAGCGGGGGACAGGACTTCTACGAGCAGTACTTC. This translates into CASGGQDFYEQYF. The full variable domain, rest sourced from reference TRBV2 and TRBJ2-7, is EPEVTQTPSHQVTQMGQEVILRCVPISNHLYFYWYRQILGQKVEFLVSFYNNEISEKSEIFDDQFSVERPDGSNFTLKIRSTKLEDSAMYFCASGGQDFYEQYFGPGTRLTVT.

The chain combines TRBV11-3 with TRBJ1-5; D is unresolved. Germline CDR1 is SGHNT and CDR2 is YENEEA. The CDR3 is made up of 12 amino acids. The V end lost 5 bases, the J end lost 9 bases, and 11 bases lay between the germline ends. This CDR3 reads CASSPEAGPQHF. As DNA, the CDR3 is TGTGCCAGCAGCCCGGAGGCGGGGCCCCAGCATTTT.

This clonotype was counted at least ten times. This chain joins TRBV25-1 and TRBJ1-4, with D possibly being TRBD1 (6 bases). The germline V gene encodes CDR1 MGHDK and CDR2 SYGVNS. This CDR3 contains 18 residues. Trimming took 1 base from V and 0 from J, leaving 15 bases between them. CDR3 sequence: CASSESGAQLTTNEKLFF. DNA of the CDR3: TGTGCCAGCAGTGAATCGGGGGCCCAACTCACAACTAATGAAAAACTGTTTTTT.

The table lists this clonotype with many counts. The CDR3 protein is CASRLGNQPQHF. DNA of the CDR3: TGTGCCAGTAGATTGGGCAATCAGCCCCAGCATTTT. The chain recombines TRBV19 with TRBJ1-5; D not certain. The germline V gene has CDR1 LNHDA and CDR2 SQIVND (reference sequence). V was trimmed by 6 bases and J by 2 bases, leaving 5 bases between them. CDR3 length equals 12 residues.

This clonotype was picked up many times. V gene TRBV12-3 or TRBV12-4 combines with J gene TRBJ1-3; D ambiguous. This CDR3 has 15 residues. Between the trimmed V and J ends, which lost 3 bases and 0 bases, there was a span of 9 bases. This CDR3 is CASSFLGSSGNTIYF. In DNA, the CDR3 is TGTGCCAGCAGTTTTTTGGGGAGCTCTGGAAACACCATATATTTT.

The V call is TRBV5-1, the J call TRBJ1-4; 8 bases match TRBD1. The CDR3 has 15 residues. V lost 4 bases and J lost 3; bases outside the gene matches: 5. Germline loops: CDR1 SGHRS, CDR2 YFSETQ. In DNA, the CDR3 is TGCGCCAGCAGCGCCAGGACAGGGCCTAATGAAAAACTGTTTTTT. It translates to CASSARTGPNEKLFF.

The chain is built from TRBV6-5 and TRBJ1-2; no definite D call. The germline V and J ends were trimmed by 7 bases and 2 bases, with 20 bases remaining between them. CDR1 MNHEY and CDR2 SVGAGI come from the germline V gene. The length of the CDR3 is 16 residues. CDR3 residues: CASTSLVAGANYGYTF. Here the CDR3 DNA reads TGTGCCAGCACCTCCCTTGTGGCAGGAGCCAACTATGGCTACACCTTC.

This clonotype was counted at least ten times. The chain is built from TRBV29-1 and TRBJ2-5; the D gene is possibly TRBD2 (5 bases). Germline V gene sequence: CDR1 SQVTM, CDR2 ANQGSEA. The CDR3 length is 11 residues. V was clipped by 2 bases and J by 7 bases, with 8 bases between them. CDR3 sequence: CSVELRGTQYF. The CDR3 DNA sequence: TGCAGCGTTGAATTACGGGGGACCCAGTACTTC.

The rearrangement uses TRBV7-2 and TRBJ2-7, with 7 bases that match TRBD2. The CDR3 totals 17 residues. V shed 5 bases and J 2 bases; nucleotides not matched to a gene: 15. CDR1 and CDR2 from the germline V gene are SGHTA and FQGNSA. Here the CDR3 reads CASSQNFRGTIAYEQYF. In DNA form, the CDR3 reads TGTGCCAGCAGCCAAAACTTCCGAGGGACTATTGCCTACGAGCAGTACTTC.

This clonotype was seen ten or more times. This rearrangement joins TRBV13 to TRBJ1-1; TRBD1 is a possible D gene (5 bases). The V end lost 0 bases, the J end lost 3 bases, and 11 bases lay between the germline ends. Germline assignment: CDR1 PRHDT and CDR2 FYEKMQ (reference sequence). The CDR3 sequence is 15 residues long. The CDR3 sequence is CASSLGGAADTEAFF. The CDR3 DNA is TGTGCCAGCAGCTTAGGCGGGGCGGCGGACACTGAAGCTTTCTTT.

This clonotype has only a few counts. This chain uses TRBV5-1 with TRBJ1-1; D unclear. The CDR3 is made up of 14 amino acids. Germline assignment: CDR1 SGHRS and CDR2 YFSETQ. Deletions cut 2 bases from V and 3 bases from J, with 11 bases between. CDR3 in DNA: TGCGCCAGCAGCTTCGGTGGGTCTGACACTGAAGCTTTCTTT. This codes for CASSFGGSDTEAFF.

The rearrangement joins TRBV5-1 to TRBJ2-7; D gene uncertain. The V gene lost 4 bases and the J gene lost 1 base, with 15 bases spanning the gap. CDR1 is SGHRS, CDR2 YFSETQ, per germline. The CDR3 length is 15 residues. CDR3 DNA: TGCGCCAGCAGCCTTGATATTGGGCGGTCCTACGAGCAGTACTTC. This sequence encodes CASSLDIGRSYEQYF.

V usage is TRBV7-2 and J usage is TRBJ1-1, with D uncertain. CDR1 is SGHTA, CDR2 FQGNSA, per germline. V shed 5 bases and J shed 8 bases, with 12 bases lying between them. The CDR3 contains 12 residues. This chain's CDR3 is CASSQDPGEAFF. The CDR3 region has the DNA TGTGCCAGCAGCCAAGATCCGGGAGAAGCTTTCTTT.

This clonotype has a handful of counts. This chain joins TRBV7-2 and TRBJ2-7, with 12 bases identical to TRBD2. The CDR3 spans 15 residues. The ends lost 3 bases at V and 2 bases at J; junction bases unmatched: 2. Germline CDR1 is SGHTA and CDR2 is FQGNSA. As DNA, the CDR3 is TGTGCCAGCAGCTTCCTAGCGGGGGGGCCCTACGAGCAGTACTTC. As protein: CASSFLAGGPYEQYF.

On this clonotype: A read error is likely, as this CDR3 ends without the conserved phenylalanine or tryptophan. V is TRBV14 and J is TRBJ1-1; D is unresolved. Per germline, CDR1 SGHDN and CDR2 FVKESK. The CDR3 totals 12 residues. V shed 0 bases and J shed 11 bases, with 10 bases lying between them. The CDR3 protein is CASSQDVGSAFL. The CDR3 region has the DNA TGTGCCAGCAGCCAAGATGTGGGGAGCGCTTTCCTT.

The chain is built from TRBV6-2 or TRBV6-3 and TRBJ2-7; TRBD2 aligns across 12 bases. The CDR3 is 14 residues long. Trimming removed 8 bases from V and 5 bases from J; junction bases left unmatched: 7. Germline V CDR1 and CDR2: MNHEY, SVGEGT. The CDR3 DNA sequence: TGTGCCAGCGGACTAGCGGGATTCAGCCACGAGCAGTACTTC. It encodes CASGLAGFSHEQYF.

The J gene is TRBJ2-7, the V gene TRBV11-2; 11 bases fit TRBD1. The CDR3 spans 16 residues. The V segment lost 0 bases and the J segment 1 base; nucleotides outside the gene matches: 2. In germline, CDR1 is SGHAT, CDR2 FQNNGV. The CDR3 nucleotides are TGTGCCAGCAGCTTAGATGGGACAGGGGGGTCCTACGAGCAGTACTTC. It encodes CASSLDGTGGSYEQYF.

In its sample, this clonotype was seen many times. This chain uses TRBV20-1 with TRBJ1-1; D not resolved. This CDR3 has 13 residues. Germline V gene data show CDR1 as DFQATT and CDR2 as SNEGSKA (reference sequence). V gave up 7 bases and J gave up 0 bases, with 12 bases separating them. The chain's CDR3 is CSGGNALNTEAFF. CDR3 sequence (DNA): TGCAGTGGAGGGAACGCCTTGAACACTGAAGCTTTCTTT.